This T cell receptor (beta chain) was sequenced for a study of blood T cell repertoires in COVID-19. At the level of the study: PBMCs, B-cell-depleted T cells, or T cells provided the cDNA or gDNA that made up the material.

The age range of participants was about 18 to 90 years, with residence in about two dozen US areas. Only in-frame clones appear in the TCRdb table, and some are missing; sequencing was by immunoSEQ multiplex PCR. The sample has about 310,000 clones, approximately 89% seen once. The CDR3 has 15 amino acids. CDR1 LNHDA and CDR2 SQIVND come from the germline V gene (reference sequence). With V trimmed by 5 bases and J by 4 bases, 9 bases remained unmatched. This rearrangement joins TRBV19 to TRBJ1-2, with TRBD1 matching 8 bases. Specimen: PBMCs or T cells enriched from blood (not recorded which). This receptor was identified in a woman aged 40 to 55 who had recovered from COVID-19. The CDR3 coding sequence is TGTGCCAGTAGTGTCAGGGGGCGCCCCCTCTATGGCTACACCTTC. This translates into CASSVRGRPLYGYTF.